This T cell receptor (beta chain) appears in the sequencing data of a study of blood T cell repertoires in COVID-19 (dated by TCRdb to 2020 to 2021). As for the study more broadly: Samples covering the acute and convalescent phases of COVID-19 were provided by collaborators in the United States, Italy and Spain. The prospective study material was composed of cDNA or gDNA derived from T cells, B-cell-depleted T cells, or PBMCs. Subjects who had been exposed to COVID-19, were actively infected with it, or had recovered from it provided the deeply sampled blood TCRbeta repertoires that made up the dataset. The repertoires were released in a freely available public database intended as a resource for research on the immune response to SARS-CoV-2. Samples came from the ongoing ImmuneRACE study (first 160 participants) plus 1,254 subjects from 6 global collaborators. Sample metadata almost always included a de-identified subject ID, COVID-19 status, age in years and sex. Where available, HLA class I and class II types were taken from metadata supplied by the sample provider and were not determined by assay-based typing.

As for this clone: Its specific antigen is unknown. No much larger clone exists at a distance of one base, and base qualities are not known.

The immunoSEQ Assay, a bias-controlled multiplex PCR, was used to amplify TCRbeta CDR3 regions from genomic DNA. Concerning the study's data processing: Within the assay, amplification of reference gene primers was used to estimate how many nucleated cells each sample contained. Sequence reads were collapsed and filtered to measure the absolute abundance of every unique TCRbeta CDR3 rearrangement. For each sample, productive Simpson clonality was calculated as the square root of Simpson's diversity index over productive rearrangements. TCRdb's version of the immuneACCESS table is confined to in-frame rearrangements and falls short of the full clone set. An unresolved V gene accounts for under half of the shortfall where checked; the remainder is of unknown origin. V and J calls and clone size follow that table, whereas D and trimming were derived from the DNA. In this sample the table shows approximately 66,000 clones, over 85% of which occur a single time. The ten most abundant clones make up approximately 1.5% of the sample.

Collaborating institutions collected whole blood in K2EDTA tubes following their own protocols. For TCRbeta analysis, collaborators shipped samples as frozen whole blood, isolated PBMCs, or DNA extracted from either of those sample types. Results the study describes overall, beyond this receptor: The amount of clinical and demographic metadata varied by source and participant and was provided uncurated.

V sheds 3 bases and J sheds 1 base, leaving 4 bases between their ends. From a lookup of the germline V gene, CDR1 and CDR2 are KGHDR and SFDVKD. The CDR3 starts with the cysteine, ends with the phenylalanine, and has 13 residues. Solely the CDR3 DNA is kept, with 39 bases framed from the first base. The TCR sequence derives from a man in his fifties or sixties with acute or convalescent COVID-19. Recombination connected TRBV24-1 to TRBJ2-3; the D gene is not confidently resolved. The sequenced sample consisted of peripheral blood. The DNA is as follows: TGTGCCACCAGTGATCCCGGCACAGATACGCAGTATTTT. Its product reads: CATSDPGTDTQYF.